The rows below give T cell receptor beta chains drawn from one sample of a study of cytotoxic CD8 clonotypes in ibrutinib-treated CLL. Here immunoSEQ multiplex PCR was the method, and the copy in TCRdb shows in-frame clones only, minus some. Of about 140,000 clones in the sample, about 84% were seen once. The specimen comprised PBMCs, sampled after 36 months of ibrutinib treatment. These receptors originate from a human donor with chronic lymphocytic leukemia. Both conserved end residues are trimmed from each CDR3. Fields, in order: CDR3 protein, V gene, J gene, clone size. Clone sizes are given selectively: once, few, many, or a class where the clone is expanded.

AWSGAGGLADTQY	TRBV30	TRBJ2-3	-
ASSTGTVRGYT	TRBV19	TRBJ1-2	-
ASSKAVRQGPVSGANVLT	TRBV21-1	TRBJ2-6	-
ASSPPLATGEQY	TRBV18	TRBJ2-7	-
ASGTGASEQY	TRBV19	TRBJ2-7	few
ASSYRQGLKAF	TRBV5-4	TRBJ1-1	-
ASSEGAFYGYT	TRBV6-1	TRBJ1-2	-
ASSLFRDPYEQY	TRBV5-6	TRBJ2-7	-
ASSPTVDTQY	TRBV5-1	TRBJ2-3	-
ASSHLGTGRQPQH	TRBV4-1	TRBJ1-5	few
ASSSYDRGPYEQY	TRBV18	TRBJ2-7	-
ASTASTGRGYT	TRBV6-5	TRBJ1-2	few
ASSPLAGNPYEQY	TRBV5-4	TRBJ2-7	-
ASSFRTSSVSKNIQY	TRBV11-2	TRBJ2-4	-
ASSLAGSVSTGELF	TRBV7-8	TRBJ2-2	-
ASSPGDTGEQY	TRBV18	TRBJ2-7	-
ASRRGQGKTQY	TRBV27	TRBJ2-5	-
ASSFSRDTEAF	TRBV7-6	TRBJ1-1	-
ASSPPGPYNEKLF	TRBV18	TRBJ1-4	few
ASSLDLTSFHTDTQY	TRBV11-2	TRBJ2-3	-
ASSLTTAGREQY	TRBV5-1	TRBJ2-7	-
ASSLVQGNLNTEAF	TRBV5-1	TRBJ1-1	-
SVDLWTYNEQF	TRBV29-1	TRBJ2-1	few
ASSLLGDRENYGYT	TRBV19	TRBJ1-2	many
ASSEGKTAYNEQF	TRBV5-1	TRBJ2-1	-
ASTSTRGDQPQH	TRBV19	TRBJ1-5	-
ASRIDTGELF	TRBV6-6	TRBJ2-2	-
ASSRQMGRNYGYT	TRBV13	TRBJ1-2	-
ASSQDRSAGYEQY	TRBV4-1	TRBJ2-7	-
ASSQRNAHPTSGRPDTQY	TRBV14	TRBJ2-3	-
ASSVSSAYNEQF	TRBV6-4	TRBJ2-1	-
ASSEVRVPY	TRBV6-1	TRBJ2-7	-
ATSREGQFYEQY	TRBV15	TRBJ2-7	-
ASIGGHRVSNTGELF	TRBV19	TRBJ2-2	-
ASGTTYSPLH	TRBV14	TRBJ1-6	-
ASPHGGGGPTDTQY	TRBV7-9	TRBJ2-3	-
ASSYPRAANTEAF	TRBV6-6	TRBJ1-1	-
ASSRDPGGGTEAF	TRBV27	TRBJ1-1	-
ASSEAGGWEPQH	TRBV6-1	TRBJ1-5	-
ASTQGLMNTEAF	TRBV16	TRBJ1-1	-
ASSFGGNQPQH	TRBV19	TRBJ1-5	-
ASSFQQGNQETQY	TRBV5-4	TRBJ2-5	-
ATSRDLGGDVTYEQY	TRBV15	TRBJ2-7	once
ASSVGTRRGTDTQY	TRBV9	TRBJ2-3	-
ASSFDLYGYT	TRBV28	TRBJ1-2	-
ASSQDILSGANVLT	TRBV4-2	TRBJ2-6	-
ASSLSPRASSGNTIY	TRBV7-9	TRBJ1-3	-
ASETGGSSGNTIY	TRBV6-1	TRBJ1-3	-